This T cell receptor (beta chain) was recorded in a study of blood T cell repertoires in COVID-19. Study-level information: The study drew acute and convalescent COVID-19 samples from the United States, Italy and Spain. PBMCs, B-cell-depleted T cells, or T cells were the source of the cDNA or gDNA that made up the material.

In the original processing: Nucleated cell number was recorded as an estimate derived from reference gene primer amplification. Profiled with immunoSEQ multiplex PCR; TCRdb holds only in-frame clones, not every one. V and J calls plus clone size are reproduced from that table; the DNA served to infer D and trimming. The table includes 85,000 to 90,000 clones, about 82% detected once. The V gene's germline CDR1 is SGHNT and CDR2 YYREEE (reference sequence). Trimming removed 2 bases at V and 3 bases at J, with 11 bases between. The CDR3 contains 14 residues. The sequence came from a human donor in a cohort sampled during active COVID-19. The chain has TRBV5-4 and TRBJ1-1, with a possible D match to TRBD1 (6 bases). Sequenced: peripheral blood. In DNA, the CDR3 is TGTGCCAGCAGCTTCGAAGGGGGAGACACTGAAGCTTTCTTT. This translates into CASSFEGGDTEAFF.